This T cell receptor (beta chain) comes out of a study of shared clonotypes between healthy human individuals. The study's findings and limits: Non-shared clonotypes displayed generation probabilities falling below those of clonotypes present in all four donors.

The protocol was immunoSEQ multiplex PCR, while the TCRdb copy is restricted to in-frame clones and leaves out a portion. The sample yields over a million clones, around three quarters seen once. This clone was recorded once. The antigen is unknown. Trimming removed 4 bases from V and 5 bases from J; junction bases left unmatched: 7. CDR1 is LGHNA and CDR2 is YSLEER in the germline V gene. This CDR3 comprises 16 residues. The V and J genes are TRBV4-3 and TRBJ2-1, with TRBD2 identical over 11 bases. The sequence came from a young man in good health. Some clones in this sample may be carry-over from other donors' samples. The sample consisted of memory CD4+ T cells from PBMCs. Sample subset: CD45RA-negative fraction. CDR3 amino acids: CASSRGLAGGDNEQFF. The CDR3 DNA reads TGCGCCAGCAGCCGGGGTCTAGCGGGAGGTGACAATGAGCAGTTCTTC.